This section outlines one T cell receptor (beta chain) sequence together with its context. Its antigen remains unknown. Reverse transcribing all isolated RNA meant expressed TCRB transcripts were sequenced. Assay used: immunoSEQ multiplex PCR; TCRdb lists only in-frame clones, some missing. This repertoire shows 70,000 to 90,000 clones, roughly 30% found once; its top ten account for around 0.5%. The entry originates in a study of beta chain features in type 1 diabetes. Germline CDR1 LNHNV, CDR2 YYDKDF (reference sequence). The CDR3 consists of 15 residues. V was pared by 5 bases and J by 4 bases, with 18 bases between. Findings and caveats of the study: Any PCR bias toward short templates would affect both groups alike. The study found moderately but significantly shorter TCRB CDR3s in all four CD4+ subsets of Type 1 diabetes patients.

This receptor was taken from a woman between 18 and 30 years old in good health. Sequences were obtained from stem cell memory CD4+ T cells from blood. This sequence joins TRBV15 and TRBJ2-7; D is possibly TRBD2 (5 bases). CDR3: CATSPSRGSPYEQYF. For the CDR3, the DNA is TGTGCCACCAGCCCCTCTCGAGGGTCCCCTTACGAGCAGTACTTC.